This T cell receptor (beta chain) was documented in a study of Graves' ophthalmopathy and Graves' hyperthyroidism. Findings and caveats of the study: Forecasting of ophthalmopathy progression by the model achieved over 55% sensitivity and 72.22% specificity. Most expanded clonotypes in thyroid above 0.001 frequency also showed up in blood.

This CDR3 is 15 amino acids long. CDR1 and CDR2 from the germline V gene are LGHNT and FRNRAP. V lost 7 bases and J lost 4; bases outside the gene matches: 12. RNA served as the template for amplifying TCR beta CDR3 regions. The authors performed first-round RT-PCR with HTBI primers and then a second-round multiplex PCR. A single record per CDR3 protein comes from TCRdb applying MiXCR to the multiplex PCR reads. The sample lists hundreds of thousands of distinct CDR3 sequences; 22% were seen once. Where ophthalmopathy was absent within 18 months of follow-up, hyperthyroidism was stable. Among the hyperthyroidism patients, all were newly diagnosed, aged 18 to 65, with under 2 months' duration. The table lists this clonotype with many counts. Its antigen remains unknown.

This receptor was identified in a woman under 30 with stable Graves' hyperthyroidism. Some clones in this sample may be carry-over from other donors' samples. The chain recombines TRBV12-5 with TRBJ2-5; 7 nucleotides align to TRBD2. Sequencing was done on a sample of peripheral blood. CDR3 amino acids: CASAADRGGRETQYF. CDR3 DNA: TGTGCTAGTGCCGCCGATCGGGGAGGGAGAGAGACCCAGTACTTC.